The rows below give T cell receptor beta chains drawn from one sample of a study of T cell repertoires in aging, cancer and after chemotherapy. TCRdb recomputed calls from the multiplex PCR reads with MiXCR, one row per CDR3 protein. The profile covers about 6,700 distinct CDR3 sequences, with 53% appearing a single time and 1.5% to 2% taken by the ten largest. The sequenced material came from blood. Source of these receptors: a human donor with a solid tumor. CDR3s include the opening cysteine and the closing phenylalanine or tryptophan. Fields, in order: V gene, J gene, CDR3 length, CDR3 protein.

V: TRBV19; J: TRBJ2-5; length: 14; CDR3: CASSAGQLGETQYF
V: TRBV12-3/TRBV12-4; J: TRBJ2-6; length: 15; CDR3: CASSQSRTGANVLTF
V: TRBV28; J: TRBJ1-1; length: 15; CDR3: CASSSPSQGHTEAFF
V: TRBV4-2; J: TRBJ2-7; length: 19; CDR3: CASIQDGGGTYSRNYEQYF
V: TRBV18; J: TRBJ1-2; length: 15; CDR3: CASSPATDRNYGYTF
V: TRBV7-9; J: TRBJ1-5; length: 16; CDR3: CASSSTRGGGTQPQHF
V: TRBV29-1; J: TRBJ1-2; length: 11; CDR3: CSVKVGNGYTF
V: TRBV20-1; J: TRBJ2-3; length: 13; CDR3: CSYHPGEADTQYF
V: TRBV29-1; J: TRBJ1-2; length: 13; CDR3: CSVPTDINYGYTF
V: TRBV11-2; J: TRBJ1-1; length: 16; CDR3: CASSLGIRGGSTEAFF
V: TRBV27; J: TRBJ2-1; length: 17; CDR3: CASSDLGASGGGNEQFF
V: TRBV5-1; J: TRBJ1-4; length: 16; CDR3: CASSLSILGTNEKLFF
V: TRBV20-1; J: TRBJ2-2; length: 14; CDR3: CSASGLAGTGELFF
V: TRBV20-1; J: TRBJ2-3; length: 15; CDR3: CSALGVAKSTDTQYF
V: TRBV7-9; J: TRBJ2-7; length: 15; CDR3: CASSLARNGVYEQYF
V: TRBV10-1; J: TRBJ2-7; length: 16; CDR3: CASSPAGTSGSYEQYF
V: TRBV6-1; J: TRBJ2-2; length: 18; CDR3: CASSELGTALGDTGELFF
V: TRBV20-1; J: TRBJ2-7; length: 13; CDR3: CSARRTASYEQYF
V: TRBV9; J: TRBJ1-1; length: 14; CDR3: CASSVISESTEAFF
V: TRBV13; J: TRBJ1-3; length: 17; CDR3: CASSSGTGLLSGNTIYF
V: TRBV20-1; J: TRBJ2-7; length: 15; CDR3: CSATYGQGEASEQYF
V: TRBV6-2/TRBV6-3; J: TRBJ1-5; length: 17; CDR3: CASRPTGSFGANQPQHF
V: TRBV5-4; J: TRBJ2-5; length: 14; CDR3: CASSLGAGWETQYF
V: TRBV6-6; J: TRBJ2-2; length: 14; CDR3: CASSFGGYTGELFF
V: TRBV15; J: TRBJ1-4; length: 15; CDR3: CATSRGSRANEKLFF
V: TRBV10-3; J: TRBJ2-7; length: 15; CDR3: CAISESTGGPHEQYF
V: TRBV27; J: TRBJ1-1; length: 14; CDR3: CASSDYRGDTEAFF
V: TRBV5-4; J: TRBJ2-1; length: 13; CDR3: CASMSRGDNEQFF
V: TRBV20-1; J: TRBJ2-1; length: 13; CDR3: CSAYSTRSNEQFF
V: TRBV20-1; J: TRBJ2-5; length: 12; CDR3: CSARAGGETQYF
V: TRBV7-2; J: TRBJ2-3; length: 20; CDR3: CASSPGLAGYLGLGTDTQYF
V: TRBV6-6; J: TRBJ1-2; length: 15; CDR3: CASSTPRDRGYGYTF
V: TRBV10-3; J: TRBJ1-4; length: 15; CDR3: CATHGGFETNEKLFF
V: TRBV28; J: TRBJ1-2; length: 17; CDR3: CASSLLNREGVDSGYTF
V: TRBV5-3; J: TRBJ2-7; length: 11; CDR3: CAREARSEQYF
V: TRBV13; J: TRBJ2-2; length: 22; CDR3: CASSPPLVDRAASETNTGELFF
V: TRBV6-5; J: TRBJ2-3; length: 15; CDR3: CASRAGTGYPDTQYF
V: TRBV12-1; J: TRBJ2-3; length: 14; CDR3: CASSLILGADTQYF
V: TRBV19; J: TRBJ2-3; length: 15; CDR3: CASSKTSGRADTQYF
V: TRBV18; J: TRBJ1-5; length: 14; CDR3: CASSIRGSDQPQHF
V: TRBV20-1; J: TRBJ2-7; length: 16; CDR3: CSASPRTSSYYYEQYF
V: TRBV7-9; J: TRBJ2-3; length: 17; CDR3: CASSHPLEAGPTDTQYF
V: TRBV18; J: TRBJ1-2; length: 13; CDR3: CASSPSLNYGYTF
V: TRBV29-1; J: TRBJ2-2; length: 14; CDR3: CSVPGQANTGELFF
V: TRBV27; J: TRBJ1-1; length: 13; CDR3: CASSFGTGTEAFF
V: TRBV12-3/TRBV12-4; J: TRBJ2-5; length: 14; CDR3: CASSLRRIQETQYF
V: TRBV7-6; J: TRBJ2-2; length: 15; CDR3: CASSPFSGNTGELFF
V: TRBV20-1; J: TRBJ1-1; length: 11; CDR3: CSARGGGESFF
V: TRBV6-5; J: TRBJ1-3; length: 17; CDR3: CASSYPVDRAAGNTIYF
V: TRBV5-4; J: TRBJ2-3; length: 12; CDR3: CASSSSTDTQYF
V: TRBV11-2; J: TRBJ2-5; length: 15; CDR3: CASSSLVREEETQYF
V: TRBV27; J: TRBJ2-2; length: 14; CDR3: CASSTGQHTGELFF
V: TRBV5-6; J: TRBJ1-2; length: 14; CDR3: CASSRPTGMDGYTF
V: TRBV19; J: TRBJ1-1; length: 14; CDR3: CASSIQGANTEAFF
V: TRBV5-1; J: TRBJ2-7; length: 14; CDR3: CASSHGQGPYEQYF
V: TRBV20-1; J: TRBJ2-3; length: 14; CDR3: CSAREGWGTDTQYF
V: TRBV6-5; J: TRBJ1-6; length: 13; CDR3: CASSYGERSPLHF
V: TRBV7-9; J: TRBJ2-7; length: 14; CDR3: CASSFGGSSYEQYF
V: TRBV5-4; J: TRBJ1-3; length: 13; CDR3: CASSFEGENTIYF
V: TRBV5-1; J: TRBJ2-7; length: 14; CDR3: CASSLAAGTYEQYF